Below, 30 T cell receptor beta chains from the same sample are listed, as sequenced in a study of cytomegalovirus exposure and HLA in healthy donors. PCR amplification relied on 60 Vbeta primers (plus 13 Jbeta primers). Produced via immunoSEQ multiplex PCR; TCRdb's table is partial and in-frame only. The table shows 130,000 or so clones, with 60% to 85% occurring only once. The sample was PBMCs. All receptors come from a woman aged 40 to 50 in good health and CMV-seropositive.

The gene calls are TRBV6-5 and TRBJ1-2; D uncertain. Trimming took 2 bases from V and 0 from J, leaving 7 bases between them. Germline CDR1 reads MNHEY; CDR2 reads SVGAGI. CDR3 size: 14 residues. The CDR3 DNA reads TGTGCCAGCAGTTACGACATTGCTAACTATGGCTACACCTTC. Its protein is CASSYDIANYGYTF.

V usage is TRBV9 and J usage is TRBJ1-3, with D hard to call. Germline V gives CDR1 SGDLS, CDR2 YYNGEE. Trimming pared 0 bases from V and 7 bases from J, leaving 11 bases between. The CDR3 loop spans 14 amino acids. As DNA, the CDR3 is TGTGCCAGCAGCGTAGGAGAGGGCGGCAACACCATATATTTT. Its translation is CASSVGEGGNTIYF.

The rearrangement joins TRBV30 to TRBJ1-4; TRBD1 matches 7 bases. The CDR3 totals 14 residues. With 3 bases clipped from V and 3 bases from J, the junction kept 4 bases outside the gene matches. CDR1 is GTSNPN and CDR2 is SVGIG in the germline V gene (reference sequence). The CDR3 sequence is CAWRKTGPNEKLFF. In nucleotides, the CDR3 is TGTGCCTGGAGGAAGACAGGGCCTAATGAAAAACTGTTTTTT. The full variable domain, in which reference TRBV30 and TRBJ1-4 provide the parts outside the CDR3, is SQTIHQWPATLVQPVGSPLSLECTVEGTSNPNLYWYRQAAGRGLQLLFYSVGIGQISSEVPQNLSASRPQDRQFILSSKKLLLSDSGFYLCAWRKTGPNEKLFFGSGTQLSVL.

In its sample, this clone was seen a few times. The chain is built from TRBV27 and TRBJ2-3, with D possibly matching TRBD1 (6 bases). Per germline, CDR1 MNHEY and CDR2 SMNVEV (reference sequence). Trimming pared 3 bases from V and 4 bases from J, leaving 8 bases between. This CDR3 comprises 13 residues. DNA of the CDR3: TGTGCCAGCAGTTTGACAGGACCAGATACGCAGTATTTT. This sequence encodes CASSLTGPDTQYF.

The chain uses TRBV4-3 and TRBJ2-1, with 8 bases identical to TRBD1. J gave up 10 bases and V 2 bases, and 4 bases lay outside the gene matches. The germline V gene encodes CDR1 LGHNA and CDR2 YSLEER. CDR3 length equals 13 residues. This CDR3 is CASSQYTGGEQFF. CDR3 coding DNA: TGCGCCAGCAGCCAATATACAGGGGGAGAGCAGTTCTTC.

The table lists this clone with a count of one. The genes are TRBV4-3 and TRBJ2-1; perhaps TRBD2 as D (6 bases). The CDR3 runs 15 residues. V was trimmed by 4 bases and J by 4 bases, leaving 14 bases between them. Per the germline V gene, CDR1 is LGHNA and CDR2 is YSLEER. For the CDR3, the DNA is TGCGCCAGCAGCCGAGGACTACAGATGTACAATGAGCAGTTCTTC. Protein product: CASSRGLQMYNEQFF.

J is TRBJ1-1 and V is TRBV7-9, with D perhaps matching TRBD1 (5 bases). The germline V and J ends were trimmed by 6 bases and 1 base, with 9 bases remaining between them. This CDR3 is 13 amino acids long. The V gene's germline CDR1 is SEHNR and CDR2 FQNEAQ (reference sequence). The CDR3 loop reads CASRLTGNTEAFF. The DNA for the CDR3 is TGTGCCAGCAGGTTAACAGGGAACACTGAAGCTTTCTTT.

The chain joins TRBV5-6 to TRBJ2-7; 7 bases are a match to TRBD1. The CDR3 contains 14 residues. V trimming: 7 bases; J trimming: 4 bases; junction bases outside the gene matches: 11. From germline, CDR1 is SGHDT and CDR2 YYEEEE. The CDR3 is CASGPGTASYEQYF. CDR3 sequence (DNA): TGTGCCAGCGGCCCCGGGACAGCGTCATACGAGCAGTACTTC.

The V gene is TRBV7-9, the J gene TRBJ2-7, with no clear D. The CDR3 spans 11 residues. The V and J ends lost 2 bases and 4 bases respectively, with 3 bases between them. The germline V gene encodes CDR1 SEHNR and CDR2 FQNEAQ (reference sequence). As DNA, the CDR3 is TGTGCCAGCAGCTTAACTTACGAGCAGTACTTC. It is translated as CASSLTYEQYF.

This clone was detected a few times. The chain links TRBV11-3 to TRBJ2-2; 10 bases are shared with TRBD2. The CDR3 loop spans 16 amino acids. Germline V gene sequence: CDR1 SGHNT, CDR2 YENEEA. The V segment lost 5 bases and the J segment 6 bases; nucleotides outside the gene matches: 9. DNA for the CDR3: TGTGCCAGCAGCCGAGTAGCCAGCGGGGGGGCCGGGGAGCTGTTTTTT. Translation: CASSRVASGGAGELFF.

This chain uses TRBV6-5 with TRBJ2-7, with 7 bases matching TRBD1. V shed 5 bases and J 0 bases; nucleotides not matched to a gene: 4. The CDR3 is 14 residues long. From germline, CDR1 is MNHEY and CDR2 SVGAGI. The CDR3 reads CASSEGGSSYEQYF. The CDR3 region has the DNA TGTGCCAGCAGTGAAGGGGGCAGCTCCTACGAGCAGTACTTC.

In nucleotides, the CDR3 is TGTGCCAGCAGCCAGACACCCGCCTACGAGCAGTACTTC. It is translated as CASSQTPAYEQYF. The V call is TRBV7-2, the J call TRBJ2-7; D is unclear. With 5 bases removed from V and 2 bases from J, the gap between germline ends came to 10 bases. The CDR3 has 13 residues. The germline V gene has CDR1 SGHTA and CDR2 FQGNSA.

The CDR3: CASSFGTSAYEQYF. In nucleotides, the CDR3 is TGTGCCAGCAGTTTCGGGACTAGCGCCTACGAGCAGTACTTC. The chain carries TRBV28 and TRBJ2-7; 10 bases map to TRBD2. This CDR3 spans 14 amino acids. Germline V lookup: CDR1 MDHEN, CDR2 SYDVKM. V lost 3 bases, J lost 2 bases, and 1 base stayed unmatched.

With respect to this clone: The junction differs from germline at one of its ends, possibly a read error. J is TRBJ1-5 and V is TRBV6-6, with 8 positions matching TRBD1. Germline V gene sequence: CDR1 MNHNY, CDR2 SVGAGI (reference sequence). The CDR3 extends over 14 amino acids. CDR3 in amino acids: CASRDRESNQPQNF. CDR3 DNA sequence: TGTGCCAGCAGGGACAGGGAGAGCAATCAGCCCCAGAATTTT.

The chain uses TRBV7-2 and TRBJ1-1; 8 positions match TRBD1. The CDR3 length is 15 residues. Losses at the gene ends were 5 bases for V and 4 bases for J; bases not matched to a gene: 9. The germline CDR1 and CDR2 sequences are SGHTA and FQGNSA. CDR3 sequence (DNA): TGTGCCAGCAGCCCCGGACAGGGAGGATTCACTGAAGCTTTCTTT. Translating it yields CASSPGQGGFTEAFF. The full variable domain, rest sourced from reference TRBV7-2 and TRBJ1-1, is GAGVSQSPSNKVTEKGKDVELRCDPISGHTALYWYRQSLGQGLEFLIYFQGNSAPDKSGLPSDRFSAERTGGSVSTLTIQRTQQEDSAVYLCASSPGQGGFTEAFFGQGTRLTVV.

This clone was seen a handful of times. The chain joins TRBV2 to TRBJ2-7, with 10 bases that match TRBD1. CDR1 is SNHLY, CDR2 FYNNEI, per germline. The CDR3 covers 18 residues. Trimming took 7 bases from V and 2 from J; bases not matched to a gene: 17. DNA of the CDR3: TGTGCCAGCACTTTGACAGGGGGCGCATCCTGGTGGGCCTACGAGCAGTACTTC. This translates into CASTLTGGASWWAYEQYF.

This clone was detected only once. The V and J genes are TRBV6-6 and TRBJ2-2; tentative D call: TRBD2 (5 bases). The V end was cut by 7 bases, the J end by 1 base, with 13 bases between. The CDR3 spans 15 residues. Germline lookup yields CDR1 MNHNY and CDR2 SVGAGI (reference sequence). Here the CDR3 reads CASTPGRRNTGELFF. CDR3 sequence (DNA): TGTGCCAGCACCCCGGGAAGGCGGAACACCGGGGAGCTGTTTTTT.

V gene TRBV9 combines with J gene TRBJ1-3; 7 bases match TRBD1. The CDR3 extends over 17 amino acids. Per the germline V gene, CDR1 is SGDLS and CDR2 is YYNGEE. The V gene end was trimmed by 2 bases and the J gene end by 0 bases; junction bases not matched to a gene: 8. The CDR3 reads CASSVQGTDNSGNTIYF. CDR3 coding DNA: TGTGCCAGCAGCGTGCAAGGGACAGACAACTCTGGAAACACCATATATTTT.

The rearrangement joins TRBV5-6 to TRBJ2-7, with a tentative D call TRBD2 (6 bases). The CDR3 runs 15 residues. Germline CDR1 and CDR2: SGHDT and YYEEEE. Trimming shortened V by 0 bases and J by 2 bases, and 12 bases separated the two germline ends. CDR3: CASSLVAGLAYEQYF. CDR3 bases: TGTGCCAGCAGCTTGGTTGCGGGGTTGGCCTACGAGCAGTACTTC.

The chain is built from TRBV19 and TRBJ1-4; 7 positions agree with TRBD1. Trimming at V came to 5 bases and at J to 4 bases, leaving 7 bases not matched to a gene. Germline V lookup: CDR1 LNHDA, CDR2 SQIVND (reference sequence). CDR3 size: 15 residues. CDR3 sequence reads: CASSGDSFYNEKLFF. DNA for the CDR3: TGTGCCAGTAGTGGGGACAGCTTCTATAATGAAAAACTGTTTTTT.

This chain uses TRBV29-1 with TRBJ2-4; 9 positions match TRBD1. CDR1 is SQVTM and CDR2 is ANQGSEA in the germline V gene. The CDR3 runs to 16 residues. V dropped 2 bases and J dropped 6; count of bases not matched to a gene: 11. The CDR3 here is CSVELAGTGRGNIQYF. The DNA of the CDR3 is TGCAGCGTTGAATTAGCCGGGACAGGGAGGGGAAACATTCAGTACTTC. The entire variable domain, with the rest obtained from reference TRBV29-1 and TRBJ2-4, is as follows: SAVISQKPSRDICQRGTSLTIQCQVDSQVTMMFWYRQQPGQSLTLIATANQGSEATYESGFVIDKFPISRPNLTFSTLTVSNMSPEDSSIYLCSVELAGTGRGNIQYFGAGTRLSVL.

The rearrangement joins TRBV25-1 to TRBJ1-4; possibly TRBD1 for D (5 bases). Germline V gives CDR1 MGHDK, CDR2 SYGVNS. V lost 5 bases to trimming and J lost 8 bases, with 15 bases between them. The CDR3 is made up of 14 amino acids. The CDR3 region is CASSTPGIGEKLFF. CDR3 nucleotide sequence: TGTGCCAGCAGTACCCCAGGGATCGGAGAAAAACTGTTTTTT.

This clone was detected only once. The chain combines TRBV7-8 with TRBJ2-2, with 14 bases matching TRBD2. Trimming cost V 5 bases and J 5 bases; bases outside gene matches: 4. CDR3 length: 16 residues. CDR1 is SGHVS, CDR2 FQNEAQ, per germline. Here the CDR3 reads CASSPGLAGETGELFF. The CDR3 nucleotides read TGTGCCAGCAGCCCGGGACTAGCGGGGGAAACCGGGGAGCTGTTTTTT. Variable domain in full (rest from reference TRBV7-8 and TRBJ2-2): GAGVSQSPRYKVAKRGQDVALRCDPISGHVSLFWYQQALGQGPEFLTYFQNEAQLDKSGLPSDRFFAERPEGSVSTLKIQRTQQEDSAVYLCASSPGLAGETGELFFGEGSRLTVL.

The chain uses TRBV6-5 and TRBJ2-5, with 9 positions matching TRBD2. CDR3 size: 16 residues. After removal of 4 bases from V and 5 bases from J, the junction contained 11 bases not matched to a gene. The germline CDR1 and CDR2 sequences are MNHEY and SVGAGI. CDR3 region: CASSLGLASSGETQYF. The CDR3 coding sequence is TGTGCCAGCAGTTTAGGACTAGCGAGCTCGGGGGAGACCCAGTACTTC.

The rearrangement links TRBV2 to TRBJ2-3; D is ambiguous. Germline CDR1 is SNHLY and CDR2 is FYNNEI. The CDR3 spans 14 residues. V lost 2 bases, J lost 0 bases, and 6 bases lay in between. The CDR3 DNA reads TGTGCCAGCAGTGAAACTCATAGCACAGATACGCAGTATTTT. Protein: CASSETHSTDTQYF. Supplemented by reference TRBV2 and TRBJ2-3, the full variable domain reads EPEVTQTPSHQVTQMGQEVILRCVPISNHLYFYWYRQILGQKVEFLVSFYNNEISEKSEIFDDQFSVERPDGSNFTLKIRSTKLEDSAMYFCASSETHSTDTQYFGPGTRLTVL.

The gene calls are TRBV30 and TRBJ2-5; D unclear. Germline values: CDR1 GTSNPN, CDR2 SVGIG (reference sequence). Trimming took 1 base from V and 4 from J, leaving 7 bases between them. This CDR3 comprises 12 residues. In DNA form, the CDR3 reads TGTGCCTGGAGTGCTAGTGGAGAGACCCAGTACTTC. Translation gives CAWSASGETQYF.

Only a few counts were recorded for this clone. The V gene is TRBV6-5, the J gene TRBJ1-2, with D hard to call. V lost 4 bases, J lost 6 bases, and 18 bases lay in between. The length of the CDR3 is 15 residues. Per the germline V gene, CDR1 is MNHEY and CDR2 is SVGAGI. CDR3 in DNA: TGTGCCAGCAGTTCGATCGTGGGCGTATTAAATGGCTACACCTTC. Its protein product is CASSSIVGVLNGYTF.

This clone was recorded once. The rearrangement uses TRBV5-1 and TRBJ2-3; 7 positions match TRBD1. CDR3 length: 16 amino acids. The ends lost 4 bases at V and 0 bases at J; junction bases unmatched: 8. The germline V gene has CDR1 SGHRS and CDR2 YFSETQ. The CDR3 loop reads CASSPSDRASTDTQYF. The CDR3 region has the DNA TGCGCCAGCAGCCCCTCTGACAGGGCAAGCACAGATACGCAGTATTTT.

The chain joins TRBV28 to TRBJ1-4; possible D gene TRBD1, 6 bases. The V gene lost 8 bases and the J gene lost 3 bases, with 10 bases spanning the gap. The CDR3 sequence is 13 residues long. Germline CDR1 and CDR2: MDHEN and SYDVKM. CDR3 bases: TGTGCCAGCCGGGGGGCTCCTAATGAAAAACTGTTTTTT. Amino acid sequence: CASRGAPNEKLFF. Complete variable domain (other parts from reference TRBV28 and TRBJ1-4): DVKVTQSSRYLVKRTGEKVFLECVQDMDHENMFWYRQDPGLGLRLIYFSYDVKMKEKGDIPEGYSVSREKKERFSLILESASTNQTSMYLCASRGAPNEKLFFGSGTQLSVL.

This chain joins TRBV30 and TRBJ2-3; 14 bases align to TRBD2. CDR1 is GTSNPN, CDR2 SVGIG, per germline (reference sequence). This CDR3 has 16 residues. Trimming removed 8 bases from V and 0 bases from J; junction bases left unmatched: 7. In DNA, the CDR3 is TGTGCCGCGACTAGCGGGGGGGCTAGAAGCACAGATACGCAGTATTTT. It specifies CAATSGGARSTDTQYF.